The T cell receptor beta chain described here comes from a study of blood T cell repertoires in COVID-19. Turning to the study itself: Some COVID-19 samples were acute and others convalescent; all came from the United States, Italy and Spain. The analysed material was cDNA or gDNA that came from T cells, B-cell-depleted T cells, or PBMCs.

Germline V lookup: CDR1 SGDLS, CDR2 YYNGEE. With V trimmed by 0 bases and J by 3 bases, 11 bases remained unmatched. The CDR3 is made up of 19 amino acids. Per the authors' pipeline: From reference gene primer amplification, estimates of nucleated cell counts were derived. Assay used: immunoSEQ multiplex PCR; TCRdb lists only in-frame clones, some missing. V and J calls and clone size are those listed in that table; D and trimming were worked out from the DNA. In the table there are approximately 230,000 clones, around four fifths of which are singletons. The chain uses TRBV9 and TRBJ2-7; 14 bases fit TRBD2. This sequence was found in an older man with acute or convalescent COVID-19. The sequenced sample consisted of peripheral blood. CDR3: CASSVEGLAGVGPNYEQYF. The DNA for the CDR3 is TGTGCCAGCAGCGTAGAGGGACTAGCGGGAGTGGGGCCCAACTACGAGCAGTACTTC.